Listed below are T cell receptor beta chains from one sample, sequenced in a study of shared clonotypes between healthy human individuals. Data came from immunoSEQ multiplex PCR; TCRdb stores just in-frame clones and leaves some out. The sample includes about a million clones, 60% to 85% of them seen just once. The source material was memory CD4+ T cells from PBMCs. These receptor sequences come from a man aged 18 to 29 in good health. Some clones in this sample may be carry-over from other donors' samples. Each CDR3 is given with its conserved first and last residue. D genes are given only for firm matches. Clone size is not always given. Where it is, it says once, few, many or a class for expanded clones.

V gene	D gene	clone size	CDR3 protein
TRBV5-1	NA	NA	CASSQFRGNEQFF
TRBV12-5	NA	few	CASGLGADTQYF
TRBV7-2	TRBD1	NA	CASSPVGRGSNEQFF
TRBV21-1	NA	NA	CASRNPRKSHEQYF
TRBV5-1	TRBD1	many	CASSLSDRGPYEQYF
TRBV5-5	TRBD1	NA	CASSPPGQGARTEAFF
TRBV5-1	NA	NA	CASSLDWVSNYGYTF
TRBV6-5	NA	NA	CASRGLDRYEQYF
TRBV19	NA	NA	CASSIRDTNTEAFF
TRBV7-2	NA	NA	CASSLLNSNQPQHF
TRBV7-2	TRBD1	NA	CASSITGAYGYTF
TRBV7-3	NA	once	CASSLLPPQNTGELFF
TRBV21-1	NA	NA	CASSKGRQGSSYEQYF
TRBV7-9	NA	few	CASSSEGDGTRF
TRBV7-3	NA	NA	CASSLQGGRSTDTQYF
TRBV6-4	NA	NA	CASSLSRRELPYEQYF
TRBV28	TRBD1	NA	CASRRGTVAFF
TRBV5-1	NA	NA	CASSPGQTGETQYF
TRBV28	TRBD2	NA	CASSSTATSGKTSTDTQYF
TRBV6-1	NA	few	CASSEHGQSYEQYF
TRBV9	TRBD1	NA	CASSAQRQGGYGYTF
TRBV27	NA	NA	CASINPPNTGELFF
TRBV29-1	NA	NA	CSVARTGNQPQHF
TRBV2	NA	few	CASSVMRGGNPRGTEAFF
TRBV18	NA	NA	CASSPMSPSLNQPQHF
TRBV28	NA	NA	CASRTNEKLFF
TRBV2	TRBD1	NA	CASSRDRARETQYF
TRBV7-3	NA	NA	CASSSNPAGELFF
TRBV29-1	NA	NA	CSVGGRAHEKLFF